Shown below are 27 T cell receptor beta chains from a single sample sequenced in a study of blood T cell repertoires in COVID-19. TCRdb's copy holds only in-frame clones and misses some; the assay was immunoSEQ multiplex PCR. The repertoire holds about 170,000 clones, with roughly 81% as singletons. What was sequenced was peripheral blood. These receptors all stem from a woman aged 80 or over with COVID-19, enrolled during active disease.

This chain joins TRBV6-4 and TRBJ2-1; 8 nucleotides line up with TRBD2. V gave up 6 bases and J gave up 6 bases; unmatched junction bases: 4. The CDR3 length is 13 residues. Germline CDR1 and CDR2: MRHNA and SNTAGT. The CDR3 is CASRQSGSNEQFF. The CDR3 DNA follows: TGTGCCAGCAGACAAAGCGGGAGCAATGAGCAGTTCTTC.

The CDR3 is CARGTGDYEQYF. As DNA, the CDR3 is TGTGCCCGAGGGACAGGGGACTACGAGCAGTACTTC. V is TRBV21-1 and J is TRBJ2-7; the DNA was not compared with TRBD1, the D call given in the table. TRBV21-1 is flagged as a pseudogene. There are 12 residues in the CDR3.

There are a few counts of this clone. The V call is TRBV4-1, the J call TRBJ2-2, with D tentatively TRBD2 (5 bases). The length of the CDR3 is 12 residues. Trimming removed 4 bases at V and 5 bases at J, with 5 bases between. Germline V gives CDR1 MGHRA, CDR2 YSYEKL. The CDR3 here is CASSPGTGELFF. The CDR3 coding sequence is TGCGCCAGCAGCCCGGGGACCGGGGAGCTGTTTTTT.

This clone was detected a few times. The junction differs from germline at one of its ends, possibly a read error. The chain employs TRBV2 and TRBJ2-5; unclear D gene. The CDR3 consists of 10 residues. The germline CDR1 and CDR2 sequences are SNHLY and FYNNEI. The CDR3 protein is CASSEETQYF. The CDR3 DNA is TGTGCCAGCAGCGAAGAGACCCAGTACTTC.

This clone appeared a single time. The chain carries TRBV6-6 and TRBJ1-1, with TRBD1 matching over 11 bases. The CDR3 runs to 15 residues. With 5 bases clipped from V and 1 base from J, the junction kept 3 bases outside the gene matches. Germline values: CDR1 MNHNY, CDR2 SVGAGI (reference sequence). The CDR3 region is CASSNGQGANTEAFF. The CDR3 DNA reads TGTGCCAGCAGTAACGGACAGGGGGCGAACACTGAAGCTTTCTTT.

The V gene is TRBV29-1, the J gene TRBJ2-7, with 10 bases aligning to TRBD1. This CDR3 has 17 amino acids. Trimming took 5 bases from V and 2 from J; bases not matched to a gene: 15. Germline V lookup: CDR1 SQVTM, CDR2 ANQGSEA. CDR3 region: CSVWGYSDRGLAYEQYF. DNA of the CDR3: TGCAGCGTTTGGGGGTACTCCGACAGGGGGCTAGCCTACGAGCAGTACTTC.

The chain carries TRBV7-3 and TRBJ2-1; D not certain. The germline CDR1 and CDR2 sequences are SGHTA and FQGTGA. The V end was cut by 6 bases, the J end by 6 bases, with 9 bases between. This CDR3 is 12 amino acids long. The CDR3 here is CASSPAGNEQFF. CDR3 sequence (DNA): TGTGCCAGCAGTCCCGCAGGCAATGAGCAGTTCTTC. Based on the CDR3 plus reference TRBV7-3 and TRBJ2-1, the full variable domain is GAGVSQTPSNKVTEKGKYVELRCDPISGHTALYWYRQSLGQGPEFLIYFQGTGAADDSGLPNDRFFAVRPEGSVSTLKIQRTERGDSAVYLCASSPAGNEQFFGPGTRLTVL.

V gene TRBV6-2 or TRBV6-3 combines with J gene TRBJ1-5, with 8 bases that match TRBD1. Germline loops: CDR1 MNHEY, CDR2 SVGEGT. The CDR3 covers 18 residues. J lost 7 bases, V lost 5 bases, and 19 bases had no gene match. The chain's CDR3 is CASSGLRQGIQAGQPQHF. CDR3 bases: TGTGCCAGCAGTGGGCTGCGACAGGGGATTCAGGCAGGCCAGCCCCAGCATTTT.

The V gene is TRBV5-1, the J gene TRBJ2-3; TRBD1 matches 11 bases. The CDR3 extends over 15 amino acids. V shed 4 bases and J 3 bases; nucleotides not matched to a gene: 4. Germline V gene data show CDR1 as SGHRS and CDR2 as YFSETQ. CDR3 sequence (DNA): TGCGCCAGCAGCAAGGGACAGGGGGAGACAGATACGCAGTATTTT. It codes for CASSKGQGETDTQYF.

V is TRBV28 and J is TRBJ2-7; 7 nucleotides match TRBD1. CDR1 and CDR2 (germline): MDHEN, SYDVKM. This CDR3 has 14 residues. The ends lost 6 bases at V and 6 bases at J; junction bases unmatched: 11. The CDR3 DNA follows: TGTGCCAGCAGAATAGACAGGGTGAGGTTCGAGCAGTACTTC. Residues: CASRIDRVRFEQYF.

The chain links TRBV12-3 or TRBV12-4 to TRBJ2-2; D is ambiguous. The CDR3 sequence is 12 residues long. Trimming took 3 bases from V and 5 from J, leaving 4 bases between them. The chain's CDR3 is CASSFNTGELFF. In nucleotides, the CDR3 is TGTGCCAGCAGTTTTAATACCGGGGAGCTGTTTTTT.

The rearrangement joins TRBV2 to TRBJ2-5, with 13 nucleotides matching TRBD2. V gave up 8 bases and J gave up 12 bases; unmatched junction bases: 9. The length of the CDR3 is 13 residues. Germline loops: CDR1 SNHLY, CDR2 FYNNEI. The CDR3 reads CASGGWTSGGEYF. The CDR3 region has the DNA TGTGCCAGCGGGGGATGGACTAGCGGGGGCGAGTACTTC.

As DNA, the CDR3 is TGTGCCAGCAGCTTAGACAGGGGGCTTGAGCAGTACTTC. It codes for CASSLDRGLEQYF. The rearrangement uses TRBV7-2 and TRBJ2-7; 9 positions match TRBD1. This CDR3 contains 13 residues. V lost 1 base and J lost 7; bases outside the gene matches: 2. Germline V lookup: CDR1 SGHTA, CDR2 FQGNSA.

This clone turned up a few times. The J gene is TRBJ1-5, the V gene TRBV27, with TRBD1 matching over 9 bases. The CDR3 totals 17 residues. Germline V gives CDR1 MNHEY, CDR2 SMNVEV (reference sequence). With 5 bases clipped from V and 7 bases from J, the junction kept 15 bases outside the gene matches. For the CDR3, the DNA is TGTGCCAGCAGTCACTTAAACCGGGACAGGGTTCCCCAGCCCCAGCATTTT. The encoded protein is CASSHLNRDRVPQPQHF.

In its sample, this clone was seen a few times. The chain links TRBV7-9 to TRBJ2-1, with TRBD2 identical over 11 bases. Germline-derived CDR1 and CDR2 are SEHNR and FQNEAQ (reference sequence). V shed 5 bases and J 5 bases; nucleotides not matched to a gene: 11. The CDR3 is made up of 17 amino acids. CDR3 region: CASSLSGGARNHNEQFF. DNA of the CDR3: TGTGCCAGCAGCCTTAGCGGGGGGGCCAGAAACCACAATGAGCAGTTCTTC.

The CDR3 bases are TGCGCCAGCAGCCCCGGTTACAGTCCCCTCTATGGCTACACCTTC. Translated: CASSPGYSPLYGYTF. This sequence joins TRBV4-1 and TRBJ1-2, with D uncertain. From germline, CDR1 is MGHRA and CDR2 YSYEKL. Deletions cut 4 bases from V and 4 bases from J, with 16 bases between. The CDR3 runs to 15 residues.

V and J are TRBV4-3 and TRBJ1-1, with TRBD1 matching 10 bases. This CDR3 has 17 residues. The V segment lost 1 base and the J segment 3 bases; nucleotides outside the gene matches: 8. Per germline, CDR1 LGHNA and CDR2 YSLEER. The CDR3 sequence is CASSQGGQGFTYTEAFF. The CDR3 nucleotides are TGCGCCAGCAGCCAAGGGGGACAGGGGTTCACCTACACTGAAGCTTTCTTT.

The V call is TRBV14, the J call TRBJ1-1, with D perhaps matching TRBD1 (5 bases). The V and J ends lost 3 bases and 2 bases respectively, with 13 bases between them. Germline V CDR1 and CDR2: SGHDN, FVKESK. The CDR3 consists of 15 residues. The CDR3 coding sequence is TGTGCCAGCAGCCACCGGACATTTGTAAACACTGAAGCTTTCTTT. This encodes CASSHRTFVNTEAFF.

This sequence joins TRBV19 and TRBJ2-3; 8 bases agree with TRBD2. The CDR3 is 14 residues long. Germline V gene sequence: CDR1 LNHDA, CDR2 SQIVND (reference sequence). J gave up 6 bases and V 0 bases, and 2 bases lay outside the gene matches. The CDR3 DNA reads TGTGCCAGTAGTATAGATAGCGGGGCCGATACGCAGTATTTT. It yields the protein CASSIDSGADTQYF. The entire variable domain, with the rest obtained from reference TRBV19 and TRBJ2-3, is as follows: DGGITQSPKYLFRKEGQNVTLSCEQNLNHDAMYWYRQDPGQGLRLIYYSQIVNDFQKGDIAEGYSVSREKKESFPLTVTSAQKNPTAFYLCASSIDSGADTQYFGPGTRLTVL.

This chain connects TRBV18 to TRBJ1-5; tentative D call: TRBD1 (5 bases). V was cut by 3 bases and J by 4 bases, with 13 bases left in between. This CDR3 is built from 15 residues. From germline, CDR1 is KGHSH and CDR2 LQKENI. The CDR3 region is CASSPQGGLNQPQHF. CDR3 sequence (DNA): TGTGCCAGCTCACCTCAGGGAGGGTTGAATCAGCCCCAGCATTTT.

The CDR3 region has the DNA TGTGCCAGCAGTTCTACAGGGACAGATACGCAGTATTTT. Residues: CASSSTGTDTQYF. This chain links TRBV7-2 with TRBJ2-3; possibly TRBD1 for D (6 bases). This CDR3 spans 13 amino acids. The V and J ends lost 6 bases and 3 bases respectively, with 10 bases between them. CDR1 is SGHTA and CDR2 is FQGNSA in the germline V gene.

V usage is TRBV18 and J usage is TRBJ2-5; no firm D call. Deletions cut 2 bases from V and 0 bases from J, with 4 bases between. In germline, CDR1 is KGHSH, CDR2 LQKENI. The length of the CDR3 is 13 residues. CDR3 sequence: CASSPNNQETQYF. The DNA of the CDR3 is TGTGCCAGCTCACCAAACAACCAAGAGACCCAGTACTTC.

Of note for this clone: An end of the junction does not agree with germline; a read error may underlie this. The chain combines TRBV6-1 with TRBJ1-1; D is uncertain. Looked up from germline, CDR1 is MNHNS and CDR2 is SASEGT. The CDR3 is 15 amino acids. The CDR3 here is CASSEVGSPNTEAFF. In nucleotides, the CDR3 is TGTGCCAGCAGTGAAGTGGGCAGCCCCAACACCGAAGCTTTCTTT.

This chain joins TRBV5-1 and TRBJ2-7, with TRBD2 matching 9 bases. Germline V lookup: CDR1 SGHRS, CDR2 YFSETQ. V was clipped by 0 bases and J by 3 bases; unmatched bases: 4. The CDR3 extends over 15 amino acids. The CDR3 protein is CASSLDLAGIYEQYF. The CDR3 nucleotides are TGCGCCAGCAGCTTGGATCTAGCGGGAATCTACGAGCAGTACTTC.

The chain links TRBV7-3 to TRBJ2-2; 10 positions agree with TRBD2. CDR3 length: 15 amino acids. J was trimmed by 6 bases and V by 6 bases; bases with no gene match: 7. The germline V gene encodes CDR1 SGHTA and CDR2 FQGTGA. The CDR3 sequence: CASRNLAGVAGELFF. The CDR3 DNA sequence: TGTGCCAGCAGAAATCTAGCGGGAGTGGCCGGGGAGCTGTTTTTT.

This clone was counted once. The CDR3 is CASRQGYEQYF. Here the CDR3 DNA reads TGTGCCAGCAGACAGGGATACGAGCAGTACTTC. V gene TRBV2 combines with J gene TRBJ2-7, with D maybe TRBD1 (6 bases). CDR3 length: 11 residues. Germline V gives CDR1 SNHLY, CDR2 FYNNEI. V was pared by 6 bases and J by 4 bases, with 7 bases between.

The chain combines TRBV5-1 with TRBJ1-6; 7 bases fit TRBD1. V dropped 7 bases and J dropped 5; count of bases not matched to a gene: 9. CDR1 and CDR2 (germline): SGHRS, YFSETQ. CDR3 length: 15 amino acids. CDR3 in DNA: TGCGCCAGCCAGCAGGGAGACAGGGATAATTCACCCCTCCACTTT. As protein: CASQQGDRDNSPLHF.